A selection of T cell receptor beta chains follows, all from one sample in a study of blood T cell repertoires in COVID-19. Assay used: immunoSEQ multiplex PCR; TCRdb lists only in-frame clones, some missing. Of some 300,000 clones listed, more than 70% were seen once; the top ten hold 2% to 2.5%. The sequenced sample was PBMCs or T cells enriched from blood (not recorded which). The source of these receptors is a woman between 55 and 75 years old in a cohort exposed to, infected with or recovered from COVID-19 (not recorded which). Each CDR3 is given with its conserved first and last residue. D genes are given only for firm matches. Clone size is not always given. Where it is, it says once, few, many or a class for expanded clones.

TRBV10-1	NA	NA	TRBJ2-7	TGCGCCAGCAGTTCGTGCTTGACAGCTGACTTC	CASSSCLTADF
TRBV10-1	NA	NA	TRBJ2-1	TGCGCCAGCAGTGATTACGGAGACAATGAGCAGTTCTTC	CASSDYGDNEQFF
TRBV27	NA	TRBD2	TRBJ2-2	TGTGCCACCTCGACTAGCGGGAGATCCACCGGGGAGCTGTTTTTT	CATSTSGRSTGELFF
TRBV5-1	once	TRBD2	TRBJ2-1	TGCGCCAGCAGCTTGGTTGCGGGAGCTTTGGGTAATGAGCAGTTCTTC	CASSLVAGALGNEQFF
TRBV5-1	NA	NA	TRBJ1-4	TGCGCCAGCAATGCGGGGTTAACTAATGAAAAACTGTTTTTT	CASNAGLTNEKLFF
TRBV19	NA	NA	TRBJ2-2	TGTGCCAGTAGTCCCTTCGGCACCGGGGAGCTGTTTTTT	CASSPFGTGELFF
TRBV5-1	NA	NA	TRBJ2-1	TGCGCCAGCAGCTTCAGTATGTCCAATGAGCAGTTCTTC	CASSFSMSNEQFF
TRBV29-1	NA	TRBD2	TRBJ2-1	TGCAGCGCCGCTAGGACTAGCGGGTACAATGAGCAGTTCTTC	CSAARTSGYNEQFF
TRBV27	NA	NA	TRBJ2-7	TGTGCCAGCAGTTCGTACAACTCCTACGAGCAGTACTTC	CASSSYNSYEQYF
TRBV9	NA	NA	TRBJ2-2	TGTGCCAGCAGCGTAGGGGGGCTGGGCACCGGGGAGCTGTTTTTT	CASSVGGLGTGELFF
TRBV4-3	NA	TRBD2	TRBJ2-1	TGCGCCAGCAGCCAAGATCAACTAGGTAGCGGGAGGGCGGGGGAGCAGTTCTTC	CASSQDQLGSGRAGEQFF
TRBV18	NA	NA	TRBJ1-1	TGTGCCAGCTCACCGGGCGGGGGGAACACTGAAGCTTTCTTT	CASSPGGGNTEAFF
TRBV30	NA	TRBD1	TRBJ2-3	TGTGCCAGGGACAGGTACACAGATACGCAGTATTTT	CARDRYTDTQYF
TRBV11-2	NA	TRBD2	TRBJ2-7	TGTGCCAGCAGCTCTCAAGCGGGAGCGGGGTACGAGCAGTACTTC	CASSSQAGAGYEQYF